This T cell receptor beta chain was profiled in a study of blood T cell repertoires in COVID-19. Per the original methods: The assay estimated nucleated cells by amplifying reference gene primers. Assay: immunoSEQ multiplex PCR; the TCRdb copy retains only in-frame clones and omits some. V, J and clone size are taken as reported in that table, and D and trimming were inferred from the DNA itself. This sample has around 300,000 clones, with 88% found just once. This clone was found once. Researchers sorted participants into cohorts using their self-reported clinical history. With 5 bases clipped from V and 9 bases from J, the junction kept 12 bases outside the gene matches. CDR1 and CDR2 from the germline V gene are LGHDT and YNNKEL (reference sequence). This CDR3 is 15 amino acids long.

The rearrangement joins TRBV3-1 (or the pseudogene TRBV3-2) to TRBJ2-7; TRBD2 matches at 11 bases. The sequence derives from a woman aged 55-75 years in a cohort exposed to, infected with or recovered from COVID-19 (not recorded which). The sequenced sample consisted of PBMCs or T cells enriched from blood (not recorded which). CDR3 nucleotide sequence: TGTGCCAGCAGCGAATTAGCGGGAGGGGTCTTGGGGCAGTACTTC. Translation gives CASSELAGGVLGQYF.